This TCR beta chain was identified in a study of control samples from healthy donors and cancer patients. TCRdb's copy holds only in-frame clones and misses some; the assay was immunoSEQ multiplex PCR. The repertoire includes 150,000 to 200,000 clones, about 93% of them detected once, and approximately 0.7% sits in the top ten. CDR1 and CDR2 (germline): LGHDT, YNNKEL (reference sequence). V was clipped by 1 base and J by 2 bases, with 21 bases between them. There are 20 residues in the CDR3. The sequenced sample was blood. The origin of this receptor is a woman in her twenties or thirties in good health. The chain has TRBV3-1 (or the pseudogene TRBV3-2) and TRBJ2-6; no definite D call. The CDR3 sequence: CASSQAPRHTQKTGANVLTF. Written as DNA, the CDR3 is TGTGCCAGCAGCCAAGCTCCGCGACACACACAAAAGACTGGGGCCAACGTCCTGACTTTC.